Below are 14 T cell receptor beta chains sequenced from a single sample in a study of a mutant IDH1 vaccine in newly diagnosed glioma. No antigens are known for them. Regarding time point: week 47, end of study. What each vaccine dose contained was 300 ug of mutant IDH1 20-mer peptide, accompanied by topical imiquimod. Some clones are missing from TCRdb's copy, which holds only in-frame ones; the method was immunoSEQ multiplex PCR. The profile shows 45,000 to 65,000 clones, around 60% of them singletons. Material: peripheral blood mononuclear cells (PBMCs), obtained from a glioma patient whose treatment included an IDH1 peptide vaccine. These receptors came from a man aged 40-55 years with glioma. Some clones in this sample may be carry-over from other donors' samples.

V usage is TRBV6-5 and J usage is TRBJ2-5; D perhaps matches TRBD2 (5 bases). CDR1 and CDR2 (germline): MNHEY, SVGAGI. The CDR3 loop spans 16 amino acids. Deletions cut 0 bases from V and 4 bases from J, with 15 bases between. The CDR3 loop reads CASSYSRAKRRETQYF. The DNA for the CDR3 is TGTGCCAGCAGTTACTCGAGAGCTAAGCGGCGAGAGACCCAGTACTTC.

The V call is TRBV4-1, the J call TRBJ2-7; the match to TRBD2 covers 7 bases. V lost 5 bases to trimming and J lost 2 bases; unmatched junction nucleotides: 9. CDR1 and CDR2 (germline): MGHRA, YSYEKL. CDR3 length: 15 amino acids. As DNA, the CDR3 is TGCGCCAGCAGCGGGGTGGGCGGGGGACCCTACGAGCAGTACTTC. Amino acid sequence: CASSGVGGGPYEQYF.

The chain has TRBV6-1 and TRBJ2-2; weak D call: TRBD1 (5 bases). CDR1 is MNHNS and CDR2 is SASEGT in the germline V gene. V shed 1 base and J shed 3 bases, with 9 bases lying between them. The CDR3 sequence is 15 residues long. The CDR3 DNA sequence: TGTGCCAGCAGTGAAGGGACAACGGACACCGGGGAGCTGTTTTTT. Its protein is CASSEGTTDTGELFF.

This clone was seen a few times. This rearrangement joins TRBV19 to TRBJ1-5; 9 nucleotides match TRBD1. This CDR3 is 14 amino acids long. Germline V gives CDR1 LNHDA, CDR2 SQIVND (reference sequence). Trimming took 2 bases from V and 5 from J; bases not matched to a gene: 1. The CDR3 reads CASSITGGYQPQHF. The CDR3 nucleotides read TGTGCCAGTAGTATAACAGGGGGCTATCAGCCCCAGCATTTT.

This clone was picked up many times. The rearrangement links TRBV9 to TRBJ2-7; 8 positions match TRBD2. Germline V CDR1 and CDR2: SGDLS, YYNGEE. The V segment lost 3 bases and the J segment 5 bases; nucleotides outside the gene matches: 7. The CDR3 length is 14 residues. CDR3 residues: CASSGTGGVDEQYF. CDR3 sequence (DNA): TGTGCCAGCAGCGGAACGGGGGGGGTCGACGAGCAGTACTTC.

This chain connects TRBV13 to TRBJ1-1; D unresolved. Trimming stripped 0 bases from V and 9 bases from J, with 17 bases between. Germline V CDR1 and CDR2: PRHDT, FYEKMQ (reference sequence). This CDR3 is built from 15 residues. CDR3 nucleotide sequence: TGTGCCAGCAGCTTAGGGGGATACAACCCCACCCAAGCTTTCTTT. This codes for CASSLGGYNPTQAFF.

The rearrangement links TRBV27 to TRBJ2-3; weak D call: TRBD1 (6 bases). The V end was cut by 5 bases, the J end by 2 bases, with 14 bases between. From germline, CDR1 is MNHEY and CDR2 SMNVEV (reference sequence). This CDR3 is 15 amino acids long. CDR3 sequence: CASSPQGPFTDTQYF. CDR3 sequence (DNA): TGTGCCAGCAGTCCCCAGGGGCCATTCACAGATACGCAGTATTTT.

With regard to this clone: Other DNA variants within this sample encode the same CDR3. This rearrangement joins TRBV5-4 to TRBJ1-1; the D gene is possibly TRBD1 (6 bases). Deletions cut 0 bases from V and 3 bases from J, with 6 bases between. The CDR3 sequence is 13 residues long. Germline CDR1 SGHNT, CDR2 YYREEE (reference sequence). CDR3 in amino acids: CASSLGQDTEAFF. CDR3 DNA: TGTGCCAGCAGCTTGGGACAGGACACTGAAGCTTTCTTT.

V usage is TRBV27 and J usage is TRBJ2-7; D not certain. V lost 5 bases and J 3 bases, leaving 17 bases between the germline ends. Germline V gene data show CDR1 as MNHEY and CDR2 as SMNVEV (reference sequence). This CDR3 spans 15 amino acids. In DNA form, the CDR3 reads TGTGCCAGCAGTCCCCGGGCCCCAGTGGGCTACGAGCAGTACTTC. Translated: CASSPRAPVGYEQYF.

This chain's CDR3 is CASSEVTGAFNQPQHF. CDR3 coding DNA: TGTGCCAGCAGTGAAGTCACCGGGGCCTTTAATCAGCCCCAGCATTTT. The chain is built from TRBV6-1 and TRBJ1-5; D perhaps matches TRBD1 (5 bases). The CDR3 extends over 16 amino acids. V was pared by 1 base and J by 4 bases, with 14 bases between. Germline V gene sequence: CDR1 MNHNS, CDR2 SASEGT.

This clone was recorded a few times. As DNA, the CDR3 is TGTGCCTGGAGTGTAGGGGGTAGGGTATGGGCTTTCTTT. As protein: CAWSVGGRVWAFF. The V call is TRBV30, the J call TRBJ1-1, with D possibly matching TRBD1 (6 bases). This CDR3 contains 13 residues. Germline CDR1 and CDR2: GTSNPN and SVGIG (reference sequence). V lost 0 bases and J 11 bases, leaving 16 bases between the germline ends.

This chain uses TRBV6-1 with TRBJ2-5; 13 nucleotides match TRBD2. The CDR3 contains 15 residues. The V gene's germline CDR1 is MNHNS and CDR2 SASEGT. J gave up 4 bases and V 2 bases, and 1 base lay outside the gene matches. CDR3: CASSETSGGVETQYF. For the CDR3, the DNA is TGTGCCAGCAGTGAAACTAGCGGGGGGGTAGAGACCCAGTACTTC.

The sample holds a few counts of this clone. The V call is TRBV4-1, the J call TRBJ1-1; tentatively, D is TRBD1 (5 bases). V shed 2 bases and J shed 1 base, with 11 bases lying between them. Germline lookup yields CDR1 MGHRA and CDR2 YSYEKL. CDR3 size: 15 residues. The CDR3 nucleotides are TGCGCCAGCAGCCAAAACGACAGACCGAACACTGAAGCTTTCTTT. This gives the protein CASSQNDRPNTEAFF.

The J gene is TRBJ2-5, the V gene TRBV2; 14 bases match TRBD2. This CDR3 comprises 18 residues. CDR1 and CDR2 from the germline V gene are SNHLY and FYNNEI. The ends lost 3 bases at V and 5 bases at J; junction bases unmatched: 11. The CDR3 region is CASSDPQTSGGAGETQYF. CDR3 bases: TGTGCCAGCAGTGATCCCCAGACTAGCGGGGGGGCCGGGGAGACCCAGTACTTC. Using reference TRBV2 and TRBJ2-5 for the parts outside the CDR3, the full variable domain is EPEVTQTPSHQVTQMGQEVILRCVPISNHLYFYWYRQILGQKVEFLVSFYNNEISEKSEIFDDQFSVERPDGSNFTLKIRSTKLEDSAMYFCASSDPQTSGGAGETQYFGPGTRLLVL.